This TCR beta chain originates from a study of T cells in Graves' hyperthyroidism and ophthalmopathy. Study-wide points: Most thyroid clonotypes expanded above 0.001 were also detected in blood. Researchers report that a 13 V-J model separated ophthalmopathy from stable hyperthyroidism.

Graves' hyperthyroidism without ophthalmopathy progression within 18 months was termed stable. Diagnosis of hyperthyroidism was new in patients aged 18 to 65, and its duration was under 2 months. The junction had 9 bases not matched to a gene; V was cut back by 7 bases and J by 4 bases. The CDR3 totals 15 residues. Germline V lookup: CDR1 KGHDR, CDR2 SFDVKD. This clonotype was recorded many times. Its antigen remains unidentified. Template material for amplifying TCR beta CDR3 regions consisted of RNA transcripts. First-round RT-PCR with HTBI primers amplified the TCR CDR3 region. Via MiXCR, TCRdb re-called the multiplex PCR reads, giving one row per CDR3 protein. The table shows more than 300,000 distinct CDR3 sequences, with roughly 13% occurring only once.

The clonotype comes from a woman aged 60-70 years with Graves' hyperthyroidism. The chain combines TRBV24-1 with TRBJ2-1; 7 bases fit TRBD2. Sequencing was carried out using blood. The CDR3 spells CATSDLADLYNEQFF. The CDR3 nucleotides read TGTGCCACCAGCGACCTAGCGGACCTATACAATGAGCAGTTCTTC.